This T cell receptor (beta chain) originates from a study of T cell responses to AZD1222 COVID-19 vaccine. Broader study findings: After two AZD1222 doses, spike-specific TCR breadth and depth rose versus day 0.

Sequencing was performed with immunoSEQ multiplex PCR; in TCRdb, only in-frame clones are kept and a portion is missing. The sample shows about 180,000 clones, about nine tenths of them seen only once. V lost 0 bases to trimming and J lost 2 bases; unmatched junction nucleotides: 6. This CDR3 has 16 amino acids. The V gene's germline CDR1 is MGHRA and CDR2 YSYEKL. As regards this clone: Its antigen is unknown.

This TCR derives from an adult in good health. The chain couples TRBV4-1 to TRBJ1-2; the match to TRBD1 covers 7 bases. The specimen comprised peripheral blood, sampled on day 0 of AZD1222 vaccination. The CDR3 sequence is CASSQEAAGGNYGYTF. Here the CDR3 DNA reads TGCGCCAGCAGCCAAGAAGCCGCAGGGGGAAACTATGGCTACACCTTC.